A selection of T cell receptor beta chains follows, all from one sample in a study of OX40 agonist ivuxolimab in advanced cancers. Sequenced by immunoSEQ multiplex PCR; TCRdb stores in-frame clones only, minus some. The sample has some 46,000 clones, around 88% seen once; the top ten hold more than 13%. The source was CD4+ or CD8+ T cells sorted from blood, collected in a trial of the OX40 agonist ivuxolimab. Receptor source: an adult with an advanced solid tumor such as melanoma, head and neck, liver or kidney cancer. Both conserved end residues are part of each CDR3. A D gene is named only where the DNA matches it firmly. Some rows mark clone size as missing; the rest say once, few, many or name a class of expanded clone.

>TRBJ2-1|TRBD1|TRBV7-9|NA
CASSLGLDRGDEQFF
TGTGCCAGCAGCTTAGGGTTAGACAGGGGCGATGAGCAGTTCTTC
>TRBJ1-5|NA|TRBV30|NA
CAWGSGGGRSNQPQHF
TGTGCCTGGGGTTCCGGGGGGGGTAGAAGCAATCAGCCCCAGCATTTT
>TRBJ2-1|NA|TRBV9|NA
CASSYGQTYNEQFF
TGTGCCAGCAGCTACGGACAGACCTACAATGAGCAGTTCTTC
>TRBJ1-2|NA|TRBV6-4|NA
CASRPRPHHGYTF
TGTGCCAGCAGGCCCCGCCCACACCATGGCTACACCTTC
>TRBJ2-2|TRBD1|TRBV18|NA
CASSLQGGPNTGELFF
TGTGCCAGCTCACTTCAAGGGGGCCCCAACACCGGGGAGCTGTTTTTT
>TRBJ1-5|NA|TRBV19|NA
CASRMGQARYQPQHF
TGTGCCAGTAGAATGGGACAAGCCCGCTATCAGCCCCAGCATTTT
>TRBJ2-1|NA|TRBV9|once
CASSVAYSGSYNEQFF
TGTGCCAGCAGCGTAGCTTACAGCGGCTCCTACAATGAGCAGTTCTTC
>TRBJ1-2|NA|TRBV19|NA
CASSINYGYTF
TGTGCCAGTAGTATTAACTATGGCTACACCTTC
>TRBJ2-7|NA|TRBV20-1|NA
CSASVEQYF
TGCAGTGCTAGCGTCGAGCAGTACTTC
>TRBJ1-5|NA|TRBV27|NA
CASSWTLAQPQHF
TGTGCCAGCAGTTGGACCTTGGCCCAGCCCCAGCATTTT
>TRBJ2-7|NA|TRBV5-5|NA
CATSLFLSYEQYF
TGTGCCACCAGCTTGTTCCTCAGCTACGAGCAGTACTTC
>TRBJ2-3|NA|TRBV9|NA
CASGSSGSRTDTQYF
TGTGCCAGCGGGAGCTCCGGGTCGAGAACAGATACGCAGTATTTT
>TRBJ2-2|TRBD1|TRBV28|NA
CASSPIGTGPTGELFF
TGTGCCAGCAGCCCAATCGGGACAGGCCCCACCGGGGAGCTGTTTTTT
>TRBJ2-1|TRBD2|TRBV5-1|NA
CASRTSGSYNEQFF
TGCGCCAGCAGGACTAGCGGCTCCTACAATGAGCAGTTCTTC
>TRBJ1-4|TRBD1|TRBV4-2|NA
CASSQKPGGEKLFF
TGTGCCAGCAGCCAAAAACCAGGGGGTGAAAAACTGTTTTTT
>TRBJ2-1|NA|TRBV10-3|NA
CAISESGLANNEQFF
TGTGCCATCAGTGAGTCGGGTCTAGCGAACAATGAGCAGTTCTTC
>TRBJ2-1|TRBD2|TRBV6-4|NA
CASSLTGLAGGNEQFF
TGTGCCAGCAGCTTGACGGGGCTAGCGGGAGGGAATGAGCAGTTCTTC
>TRBJ2-7|TRBD1|TRBV2|NA
CASSLWTGDSYEQYF
TGTGCCAGCAGCTTGTGGACAGGGGATTCCTACGAGCAGTACTTC
>TRBJ2-7|TRBD2|TRBV10-3|NA
CAISDPTSGRTIAYEQYF
TGTGCCATCAGTGACCCGACTAGCGGGAGAACCATAGCCTACGAGCAGTACTTC
>TRBJ1-1|NA|TRBV5-1|NA
CASSPARGGTEAFF
TGCGCCAGCAGCCCCGCCCGGGGGGGCACTGAAGCTTTCTTT
>TRBJ2-1|TRBD2|TRBV29-1|medium-sized
CSVEAGTSDNEQFF
TGCAGCGTTGAAGCCGGGACTAGCGACAATGAGCAGTTCTTC
>TRBJ1-5|NA|TRBV19|medium-sized
CASTTRLGGYSNQPQHF
TGTGCCAGTACCACTAGACTGGGGGGGTATAGCAATCAGCCCCAGCATTTT
>TRBJ1-1|TRBD1|TRBV5-1|NA
CASSSGQGAAFF
TGCGCCAGCAGCTCGGGACAGGGGGCAGCTTTCTTT
>TRBJ2-5|NA|TRBV29-1|once
CSVDRNGQETQYF
TGCAGCGTTGATAGGAACGGCCAAGAGACCCAGTACTTC
>TRBJ1-5|TRBD1|TRBV19|NA
CASRTGDQPQHF
TGTGCCAGTAGGACAGGGGATCAGCCCCAGCATTTT
>TRBJ2-5|TRBD1|TRBV2|NA
CASSGTEGVETQYF
TGTGCCAGCAGCGGGACAGAGGGTGTAGAGACCCAGTACTTC
>TRBJ2-5|TRBD1|TRBV7-6|NA
CASSLVRDSSALGETQYF
TGTGCCAGCAGCTTAGTCCGGGACAGTTCGGCCCTCGGAGAGACCCAGTACTTC
>TRBJ1-1|TRBD1|TRBV5-1|NA
CASGTGSVTEAFF
TGCGCCAGCGGGACAGGGAGTGTCACTGAAGCTTTCTTT
>TRBJ1-6|TRBD1|TRBV29-1|NA
CSVRQGVWSPLHF
TGCAGCGTACGACAGGGGGTTTGGTCACCCCTCCACTTT
>TRBJ2-4|NA|TRBV28|NA
CASGTLRVAKNIQYF
TGTGCCAGCGGCACGCTCAGGGTCGCCAAAAACATTCAGTACTTC
>TRBJ2-7|TRBD1|TRBV19|NA
CASSITDRAYEQYF
TGTGCCAGTAGTATAACGGACAGGGCCTACGAGCAGTACTTC
>TRBJ2-3|NA|TRBV9|NA
CASSARTVGADTQYF
TGTGCCAGCAGCGCCAGGACAGTAGGGGCAGATACGCAGTATTTT
>TRBJ2-5|NA|TRBV2|NA
CASRDYSEVGEQYF
TGTGCCAGCAGGGACTACTCGGAGGTGGGGGAGCAGTACTTC
>TRBJ1-4|NA|TRBV7-9|NA
CASSPPQSGATNEKLFF
TGTGCCAGCAGCCCTCCCCAGAGTGGTGCAACTAATGAAAAACTGTTTTTT
>TRBJ1-3|NA|TRBV9|NA
CASSATSGNTIYF
TGTGCCAGCAGCGCGACATCTGGAAACACCATATATTTT
>TRBJ2-1|NA|TRBV27|NA
CASSFRLAPSFEQFF
TGTGCCAGCAGTTTTCGGCTAGCGCCATCCTTTGAGCAGTTCTTC
>TRBJ2-1|NA|TRBV10-2|NA
CASISVSQSSYNEQFF
TGCGCCAGCATATCAGTCTCCCAGAGCTCCTACAATGAGCAGTTCTTC
>TRBJ2-1|NA|TRBV27|NA
CASSSGTPGPHEQFF
TGTGCCAGCAGTTCCGGGACCCCGGGGCCCCATGAGCAGTTCTTC
>TRBJ1-3|NA|TRBV11-2|NA
CASSHPGGGENTIYF
TGTGCCAGCAGCCACCCTGGGGGGGGTGAAAACACCATATATTTT
>TRBJ1-5|TRBD1|TRBV27|NA
CASSPKGQGVVIPQHF
TGTGCCAGCAGTCCTAAAGGACAGGGAGTGGTGATCCCCCAGCATTTT
>TRBJ2-3|NA|TRBV4-1|NA
CASSRRLAYTDTQYF
TGCGCCAGCAGCCGTCGACTTGCGTACACAGATACGCAGTATTTT
>TRBJ2-7|NA|TRBV5-6|NA
CASSRILRGRTNYEQYF
TGTGCCAGCAGCCGAATCTTAAGGGGCCGTACCAACTACGAGCAGTACTTC
>TRBJ2-7|NA|TRBV18|NA
CASSPYRDTTYEQYF
TGTGCCAGCTCACCGTACCGGGACACCACCTACGAGCAGTACTTC